The 3 T cell receptor beta chains in this list originate from one sample, sequenced in a study of blood T cell repertoires in COVID-19. TCRdb keeps only in-frame clones here, not all; method: immunoSEQ multiplex PCR. The sample has 200,000 to 250,000 clones, approximately 78% seen once. The sequencing input was peripheral blood. These receptors were taken from a woman of 80 years or more with COVID-19, enrolled during active disease.

This clone occurred a few times. Other DNA sequences in this sample translate to the same CDR3. V and J are TRBV18 and TRBJ2-7, with D possibly TRBD2 on 5 matching bases. The V end was cut by 2 bases, the J end by 6 bases, with 17 bases between. Germline V lookup: CDR1 KGHSH, CDR2 LQKENI. The CDR3 is 15 residues long. CDR3 residues: CASSPSRERESEQYF. The CDR3 DNA reads as TGTGCCAGCTCACCAAGCCGCGAACGGGAAAGCGAGCAGTACTTC.

The rearrangement links TRBV7-2 to TRBJ2-1; 7 bases are a match to TRBD2. CDR3 length: 16 amino acids. CDR1 SGHTA and CDR2 FQGNSA come from the germline V gene. The V gene end was trimmed by 0 bases and the J gene end by 4 bases; junction bases not matched to a gene: 6. The CDR3 sequence is CASSLARLATYNEQFF. The CDR3 bases are TGTGCCAGCAGCTTAGCGAGACTAGCAACTTACAATGAGCAGTTCTTC.

There are a few counts of this clone. The chain joins TRBV6-5 to TRBJ1-5; D may be TRBD1 (6 bases). The CDR3 totals 14 residues. Germline V CDR1 and CDR2: MNHEY, SVGAGI. The V gene lost 2 bases and the J gene lost 4 bases, with 9 bases spanning the gap. The CDR3 is CASSYAGANQPQHF. The CDR3 coding sequence is TGTGCCAGCAGTTACGCAGGGGCGAATCAGCCCCAGCATTTT.